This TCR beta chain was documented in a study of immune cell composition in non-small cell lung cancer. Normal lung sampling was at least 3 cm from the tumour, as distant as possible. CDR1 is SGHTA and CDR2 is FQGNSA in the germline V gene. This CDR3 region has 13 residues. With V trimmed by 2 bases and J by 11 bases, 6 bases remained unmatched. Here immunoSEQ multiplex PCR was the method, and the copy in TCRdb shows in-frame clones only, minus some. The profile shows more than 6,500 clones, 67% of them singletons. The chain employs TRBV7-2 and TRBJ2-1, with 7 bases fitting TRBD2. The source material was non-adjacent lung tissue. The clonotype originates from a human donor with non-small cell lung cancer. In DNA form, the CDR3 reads TGTGCCAGCAGCTTAATAAGCGGGAAGCAGCAGTTCTTC. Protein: CASSLISGKQQFF.